The present T cell receptor beta chain was sequenced within a study of T cell repertoires in aging, cancer and after chemotherapy. Study information: Donors were grouped into six age bands spanning 30 or younger through 70 or older. Healthy donor repertoires were recorded over several months to years and showed clear clonal overlap.

From germline, CDR1 is SGHRS and CDR2 YFSETQ. The ends lost 5 bases at V and 2 bases at J; junction bases unmatched: 3. The CDR3 covers 13 residues. TCR beta rearrangements were amplified from peripheral blood genomic DNA. Multiplex touch-down PCR with TRB-A/B primers amplified rearranged V-D-J TRB sequences. TCRdb re-called the multiplex PCR reads with MiXCR, one entry per CDR3 protein. Of approximately 7,600 distinct CDR3 sequences listed, 40% are singletons. The sequencing input was blood. The V gene is TRBV5-1, the J gene TRBJ1-2; 7 bases agree with TRBD1. The sequence was obtained from a human donor in good health. CDR3 coding DNA: TGCGCCAGCAGTTCACAGGGGAACTATGGCTACACCTTC. The encoded protein is CASSSQGNYGYTF.